This entry lists 16 T cell receptor beta chains sequenced from one sample in a study of CD8 T cells in ankylosing spondylitis. In TCRdb, the 5' RACE reads were re-called with MiXCR into one record per CDR3 protein. The table lists 84,000 or so distinct CDR3 sequences, 27% of them singletons. The sample comprised blood, either unsorted or a sorted T cell fraction (not recorded which). Receptors were obtained from a male donor with ankylosing spondylitis or in good health (not recorded which).

This chain links TRBV20-1 with TRBJ2-4; 9 nucleotides agree with TRBD2. Germline CDR1 reads DFQATT; CDR2 reads SNEGSKA (reference sequence). This CDR3 spans 17 amino acids. The V gene end was trimmed by 3 bases and the J gene end by 8 bases; junction bases not matched to a gene: 17. The CDR3 is CSASLSDLAGLGDIQYF. In DNA, the CDR3 is TGCAGTGCTAGTTTATCGGATCTAGCGGGATTGGGGGACATTCAGTACTTC.

J is TRBJ1-2 and V is TRBV18; 10 nucleotides align to TRBD1. Germline trimming cut 2 bases from V and 3 bases from J; bases unmatched to any gene: 9. Looked up from germline, CDR1 is KGHSH and CDR2 is LQKENI. The CDR3 has 17 residues. CDR3 in DNA: TGTGCCAGCTCACCAAGAAACACCGGGACAGGGGACTATGGCTACACCTTC. It codes for CASSPRNTGTGDYGYTF.

This clonotype occurred a few times. V gene TRBV10-1 combines with J gene TRBJ1-1; unclear D gene. This CDR3 has 13 residues. Between the trimmed V and J ends, which lost 2 bases and 4 bases, there was a span of 8 bases. Germline V lookup: CDR1 WNHNN, CDR2 SYGVQD (reference sequence). CDR3 residues: CASSEVVGTEAFF. Written as DNA, the CDR3 is TGCGCCAGCAGTGAGGTAGTTGGCACTGAAGCTTTCTTT.

In its sample, this clonotype was seen many times. J is TRBJ1-1 and V is TRBV15; weak D call: TRBD1 (6 bases). Germline V gene sequence: CDR1 LNHNV, CDR2 YYDKDF (reference sequence). This CDR3 is 12 amino acids long. The ends were cut back, 6 bases at V and 8 bases at J, with 13 bases in the middle. CDR3 nucleotide sequence: TGTGCCACCAGTTACGATCAGGGGGAAGCTTTCTTT. It translates to CATSYDQGEAFF.

This clonotype was seen a few times. The chain has TRBV7-2 and TRBJ2-7, with 10 bases lining up with TRBD2. This CDR3 is 16 amino acids long. The germline V gene encodes CDR1 SGHTA and CDR2 FQGNSA. The J segment lost 4 bases and the V segment lost 6 bases, leaving 12 bases of the junction unmatched. CDR3 in DNA: TGTGCCAGCAGACAGGCGGCTAGCGGGAGTGGGTACGAGCAGTACTTC. Translated: CASRQAASGSGYEQYF.

The chain combines TRBV5-1 with TRBJ2-5; 13 nucleotides agree with TRBD2. The V gene's germline CDR1 is SGHRS and CDR2 YFSETQ. The CDR3 runs to 16 residues. Unmatched junction bases numbered 9, after V lost 5 bases and J lost 5 bases. CDR3 amino acids: CASRGLLAGGPETQYF. For the CDR3, the DNA is TGCGCCAGCAGGGGACTACTAGCGGGAGGGCCCGAGACCCAGTACTTC.

In its sample, this clonotype was seen a few times. The V call is TRBV12-3 or TRBV12-4, the J call TRBJ2-1; TRBD2 matches 12 bases. The CDR3 is 19 residues long. The V gene end was trimmed by 5 bases and the J gene end by 0 bases; junction bases not matched to a gene: 11. The CDR3 spells CASSVRLAGDYYSYNEQFF. The CDR3 coding sequence is TGTGCCAGCAGTGTCCGACTAGCGGGAGATTACTACTCCTACAATGAGCAGTTCTTC.

The V call is TRBV5-1, the J call TRBJ1-2, with 10 bases aligning to TRBD1. Losses at the gene ends were 7 bases for V and 2 bases for J; bases not matched to a gene: 8. This CDR3 is built from 15 residues. Per the germline V gene, CDR1 is SGHRS and CDR2 is YFSETQ. The CDR3 loop is CASRISGQGNYGYTF. DNA for the CDR3: TGCGCCAGCCGAATATCGGGACAGGGGAACTATGGCTACACCTTC. The whole variable domain, filled in from reference TRBV5-1 and TRBJ1-2, reads KAGVTQTPRYLIKTRGQQVTLSCSPISGHRSVSWYQQTPGQGLQFLFEYFSETQRNKGNFPGRFSGRQFSNSRSEMNVSTLELGDSALYLCASRISGQGNYGYTFGSGTRLTVV.

The rearrangement joins TRBV4-2 to TRBJ2-5; D remains ambiguous. Germline values: CDR1 LGHNA, CDR2 YNFKEQ. The CDR3 totals 13 residues. V dropped 1 base and J dropped 4 bases, with 7 bases sitting between them. The CDR3: CASSQVSVETQYF. In nucleotides, the CDR3 is TGTGCCAGCAGCCAAGTAAGCGTAGAGACCCAGTACTTC.

The rearrangement links TRBV5-1 to TRBJ2-5, with TRBD2 matching over 8 bases. CDR3 length: 16 amino acids. Unmatched junction bases numbered 14, after V lost 6 bases and J lost 4 bases. The germline gives CDR1 SGHRS, CDR2 YFSETQ. In DNA form, the CDR3 reads TGCGCCAGCAAGGCTAGAACTAGCGGAGACGGAGAGACCCAGTACTTC. Translated, it gives CASKARTSGDGETQYF.

This clonotype occurred a few times. The chain joins TRBV5-1 to TRBJ2-1, with 13 bases lining up with TRBD2. The germline V gene encodes CDR1 SGHRS and CDR2 YFSETQ. This CDR3 comprises 15 residues. The V gene end was trimmed by 3 bases and the J gene end by 6 bases; junction bases not matched to a gene: 3. The CDR3 sequence is CASSSRTSGSNEQFF. Written as DNA, the CDR3 is TGCGCCAGCAGCTCACGGACTAGCGGGAGCAATGAGCAGTTCTTC.

A few counts support this clonotype. The chain carries TRBV18 and TRBJ2-1, with no clear D. Germline CDR1 is KGHSH and CDR2 is LQKENI. The CDR3 spans 16 residues. The V gene lost 4 bases and the J gene lost 0 bases, with 13 bases spanning the gap. The CDR3 sequence is CASSQTWRGSYNEQFF. As DNA, the CDR3 is TGTGCCAGCTCACAAACTTGGCGTGGCTCCTACAATGAGCAGTTCTTC.

This clonotype was seen a handful of times. The rearrangement links TRBV24-1 to TRBJ2-3; D may be TRBD1 or TRBD2 (5 bases each). V was clipped by 7 bases and J by 11 bases, with 15 bases between them. Germline V gene data show CDR1 as KGHDR and CDR2 as SFDVKD. The CDR3 extends over 12 amino acids. CDR3 DNA sequence: TGTGCCACCAGAGGGGAGTCCCGACGGCAGTATTTT. This encodes CATRGESRRQYF.

The chain links TRBV30 to TRBJ2-1, with a tentative D call TRBD1 (6 bases). The CDR3 is 11 residues long. V was pared by 2 bases and J by 16 bases, with 15 bases between. In germline, CDR1 is GTSNPN, CDR2 SVGIG (reference sequence). The CDR3 nucleotides read TGTGCCTGGAGTCAGGACAGCAGCGAATTCTTC. Translated: CAWSQDSSEFF.

The rearrangement links TRBV7-3 to TRBJ2-3; D possibly matches TRBD1 or TRBD2 (5 bases each). This CDR3 contains 16 residues. V gave up 2 bases and J gave up 0 bases, with 12 bases separating them. Germline CDR1 is SGHTA and CDR2 is FQGTGA. The CDR3, as DNA: TGTGCCAGCAGCTTATTGGGGGAACATAGCACAGATACGCAGTATTTT. Amino acid sequence: CASSLLGEHSTDTQYF.

V gene TRBV12-3 or TRBV12-4 combines with J gene TRBJ1-5; perhaps TRBD1 as D (5 bases). V gave up 4 bases and J gave up 5 bases, with 12 bases separating them. There are 14 residues in the CDR3. CDR3 in DNA: TGTGCCAGCAGTTCTACAGGAGGGGATCAGCCCCAGCATTTT. As protein: CASSSTGGDQPQHF.